The 15 T cell receptor beta chains presented below share a single source sample, sequenced in a study of identical twins (dated by TCRdb to between 2015 and 2016). The library was produced with 5' RACE. The data were produced on an Illumina HiSeq 2000. TCRdb reprocessing: public reads trimmed at Q25 with fastp, clones called with MiXCR, in-frame beta chains kept. Each CDR3 protein gets just one entry, which takes the most common genes and DNA from the rows behind it. Present in this sample are 400,000 to 500,000 distinct CDR3 sequences, less than 20% of which were seen just once. Together, the top ten hold 9% to 15% of the sample. The specimen was naive T cells sorted from blood. This sample's cell subset or site label indicates: cells isolated with a human naive T-cell isolation kit. Receptor source: a middle-aged man in good health.

The sample holds many counts of this clonotype. The V gene is TRBV3-1, the J gene TRBJ2-2; D possibly corresponds to TRBD1 (5 bases). The V gene's germline CDR1 is LGHDT and CDR2 YNNKEL (reference sequence). The V end was cut by 2 bases, the J end by 1 base, with 8 bases between. This CDR3 spans 15 amino acids. This CDR3 reads CASSQRDRNTGELFF. For the CDR3, the DNA is TGTGCCAGCAGCCAACGTGACAGGAACACCGGGGAGCTGTTTTTT.

This clonotype was counted at least ten times. The rearrangement uses TRBV7-6 and TRBJ2-1; D is ambiguous. This CDR3 has 12 residues. Trimming took 5 bases from V and 7 from J, leaving 9 bases between them. CDR1 is SGHVS and CDR2 is FNYEAQ in the germline V gene. CDR3 amino acids: CASSLTWNEQFF. DNA for the CDR3: TGTGCCAGCAGCCTGACATGGAATGAGCAGTTCTTC.

This clonotype was recorded at least ten times. This chain connects TRBV6-2 or TRBV6-3 to TRBJ2-1, with TRBD1 matching 12 bases. In germline, CDR1 is MNHEY, CDR2 SVGEGT. CDR3 size: 15 residues. The V and J ends lost 7 bases and 4 bases, in that order; junction bases with no gene match: 5. CDR3 nucleotides: TGTGCCAGCACACCGGGACAGGGGGCTTACAATGAGCAGTTCTTC. It specifies CASTPGQGAYNEQFF.

The chain links TRBV15 to TRBJ2-7; weak D call: TRBD2 (5 bases). The CDR3 has 11 amino acids. Germline CDR1 LNHNV, CDR2 YYDKDF (reference sequence). V was clipped by 9 bases and J by 3 bases, with 9 bases between them. The CDR3 sequence is CATGENYEQYF. DNA of the CDR3: TGTGCCACTGGGGAGAACTACGAGCAGTACTTC.

This clonotype was recorded a few times. The chain employs TRBV29-1 and TRBJ1-4; D is possibly TRBD1 (5 bases). The CDR3 extends over 13 amino acids. Trimming shortened V by 4 bases and J by 4 bases, and 10 bases separated the two germline ends. Per the germline V gene, CDR1 is SQVTM and CDR2 is ANQGSEA. The CDR3 bases are TGCAGCGTTGGGGACGGAAATAATGAAAAACTGTTTTTT. Residues: CSVGDGNNEKLFF.

This chain links TRBV13 with TRBJ2-5; 7 bases agree with TRBD1. CDR3 size: 16 residues. Germline loops: CDR1 PRHDT, CDR2 FYEKMQ (reference sequence). V lost 2 bases and J lost 5; bases outside the gene matches: 11. In nucleotides, the CDR3 is TGTGCCAGCAGCTTAATGGAAAGGACAGGTCGGGAGACCCAGTACTTC. This sequence encodes CASSLMERTGRETQYF.

The table lists this clonotype with many counts. The chain recombines TRBV20-1 with TRBJ1-2; 7 bases line up with TRBD1. The CDR3 spans 16 residues. Germline assignment: CDR1 DFQATT and CDR2 SNEGSKA (reference sequence). V trimming: 0 bases; J trimming: 2 bases; junction bases outside the gene matches: 9. The CDR3 region has the DNA TGCAGTGCTAGAGACTTCAGGGACAGCCTGAACTATGGCTACACCTTC. This encodes CSARDFRDSLNYGYTF.

This clonotype was found many times. The V and J genes are TRBV6-5 and TRBJ2-1; the match to TRBD2 covers 12 bases. This CDR3 is 16 amino acids long. J was trimmed by 2 bases and V by 3 bases; bases with no gene match: 2. Germline V gives CDR1 MNHEY, CDR2 SVGAGI. This CDR3 is CASSYLAGGPYNEQFF. The CDR3 DNA sequence: TGTGCCAGCAGTTATCTAGCGGGAGGGCCCTACAATGAGCAGTTCTTC.

This clonotype was seen repeatedly, ten times or more. The chain uses TRBV5-5 and TRBJ2-7, with a possible D match to TRBD1 (5 bases). V was shortened by 0 bases and J by 2 bases, with 21 bases between the two germline ends. The CDR3 consists of 18 residues. The germline V gene has CDR1 SGHKS and CDR2 YYEKEE (reference sequence). CDR3 bases: TGTGCCAGCAGCTTGGAAGGGGATCCGGCAGGCCCCCCCTACGAGCAGTACTTC. Its protein is CASSLEGDPAGPPYEQYF.

There are a few counts of this clonotype. The chain carries TRBV27 and TRBJ2-5; 12 bases are a match to TRBD1. The CDR3 is 15 amino acids. J was trimmed by 0 bases and V by 6 bases; bases with no gene match: 2. Germline V lookup: CDR1 MNHEY, CDR2 SMNVEV (reference sequence). CDR3 sequence: CASRGQGAYQETQYF. CDR3 DNA: TGTGCCAGCAGGGGACAGGGGGCCTACCAAGAGACCCAGTACTTC.

The sample holds a few counts of this clonotype. The CDR3 nucleotides are TGCGCCAGCAGCCAAGAAACGGGGGCCAACGTCCTGACTTTC. Protein sequence: CASSQETGANVLTF. This chain connects TRBV4-3 to TRBJ2-6; D unclear. V lost 0 bases to trimming and J lost 4 bases, with 4 bases between them. The CDR3 is 14 residues long. Germline V gene lookup returns CDR1 LGHNA and CDR2 YSLEER.

The gene calls are TRBV20-1 and TRBJ1-5; D not certain. Trimming removed 2 bases from V and 8 bases from J, with 10 bases in between. This CDR3 comprises 12 residues. Germline-derived CDR1 and CDR2 are DFQATT and SNEGSKA (reference sequence). Written as DNA, the CDR3 is TGCAGTGCTAGACATTCGGGAGAGCCCCAGCATTTT. It codes for CSARHSGEPQHF.

CDR3: CASSYSQYAQREQFF. CDR3 nucleotides: TGTGCCAGCAGTTACTCCCAGTACGCCCAACGGGAGCAGTTCTTC. V and J are TRBV6-5 and TRBJ2-1; no reliable D call. From germline, CDR1 is MNHEY and CDR2 SVGAGI. The CDR3 extends over 15 amino acids. Trimming left V 0 bases short and J 10 bases short, with 16 bases between.

The J gene is TRBJ1-3, the V gene TRBV7-6; D might be TRBD1 (5 bases). With 5 bases removed from V and 4 bases from J, the gap between germline ends came to 12 bases. The CDR3 contains 14 residues. The germline gives CDR1 SGHVS, CDR2 FNYEAQ. DNA of the CDR3: TGTGCCAGCAGCACCCGGGGACTAGGAAACACCATATATTTT. The encoded protein is CASSTRGLGNTIYF. Supplemented by reference TRBV7-6 and TRBJ1-3, the full variable domain reads GAGVSQSPRYKVTKRGQDVALRCDPISGHVSLYWYRQALGQGPEFLTYFNYEAQQDKSGLPNDRFSAERPEGSISTLTIQRTEQRDSAMYRCASSTRGLGNTIYFGEGSWLTVV.

V is TRBV5-1 and J is TRBJ2-3, with 11 positions matching TRBD2. This CDR3 has 17 amino acids. V dropped 6 bases and J dropped 2; count of bases not matched to a gene: 11. CDR1 is SGHRS, CDR2 YFSETQ, per germline. CDR3 sequence reads: CASTRGSSGGSTDTQYF. Here the CDR3 DNA reads TGCGCCAGCACCCGCGGTTCTAGCGGGGGGTCCACAGATACGCAGTATTTT.